Each of the 13 T cell receptor beta chains below was sequenced from the same sample in a study of blood T cell repertoires in COVID-19. Generated by immunoSEQ multiplex PCR, the TCRdb table keeps only in-frame clones and is missing some. The table has more than 20,000 clones, just over 85% seen once. Sequenced input: peripheral blood. The source of these receptors is a man aged 70-80 years with acute or convalescent COVID-19.

The genes are TRBV7-2 and TRBJ2-1, with D possibly being TRBD2 (6 bases). The CDR3 has 16 amino acids. Trimming stripped 7 bases from V and 6 bases from J, with 22 bases between. Germline CDR1 and CDR2: SGHTA and FQGNSA. The CDR3 nucleotides are TGTGCCAGCACCCTATGGGCGGGGACCCGAGCCAATGAGCAGTTCTTC. This gives the protein CASTLWAGTRANEQFF.

The chain employs TRBV7-2 and TRBJ1-4, with D possibly being TRBD1 (6 bases). In germline, CDR1 is SGHTA, CDR2 FQGNSA. The germline V and J ends were trimmed by 1 base and 6 bases, with 6 bases remaining between them. The CDR3 spans 13 residues. The CDR3 bases are TGTGCCAGCAGCTTAGACAGGGATGAAAAACTGTTTTTT. Translating it yields CASSLDRDEKLFF.

This chain joins TRBV5-6 and TRBJ2-1; D perhaps matches TRBD1 (6 bases). The CDR3 length is 14 residues. V was pared by 2 bases and J by 2 bases, with 8 bases between. Germline CDR1 and CDR2: SGHDT and YYEEEE. This chain's CDR3 is CASSFQGTYNEQFF. CDR3 bases: TGTGCCAGCAGCTTCCAGGGGACCTACAATGAGCAGTTCTTC.

The chain joins TRBV28 to TRBJ2-1, with a possible D match to TRBD1 (7 bases). The CDR3 covers 16 residues. Germline CDR1 MDHEN, CDR2 SYDVKM. The ends were cut back, 8 bases at V and 2 bases at J, with 19 bases in the middle. The CDR3 bases are TGTGCCAGCGGAGGGGGCATTCGACTGACCTACAATGAGCAGTTCTTC. Amino acid sequence: CASGGGIRLTYNEQFF.

V and J are TRBV11-2 and TRBJ2-5; 15 nucleotides agree with TRBD2. CDR3 size: 17 residues. The germline V gene encodes CDR1 SGHAT and CDR2 FQNNGV. With 4 bases clipped from V and 5 bases from J, the junction kept 8 bases outside the gene matches. CDR3 nucleotides: TGTGCCAGCAGCTCGATGGGACTAGCGGGAGGAAGGGAGACCCAGTACTTC. Translated: CASSSMGLAGGRETQYF.

The table lists this clone with a count of one. V usage is TRBV5-6 and J usage is TRBJ2-5, with 7 nucleotides matching TRBD2. J gave up 3 bases and V 0 bases, and 2 bases lay outside the gene matches. The CDR3 has 14 amino acids. Per the germline V gene, CDR1 is SGHDT and CDR2 is YYEEEE. The CDR3 sequence is CASSLEGLKETQYF. The DNA of the CDR3 is TGTGCCAGCAGCTTGGAGGGACTAAAAGAGACCCAGTACTTC. The whole variable domain, filled in from reference TRBV5-6 and TRBJ2-5, reads DAGVTQSPTHLIKTRGQQVTLRCSPKSGHDTVSWYQQALGQGPQFIFQYYEEEERQRGNFPDRFSGHQFPNYSSELNVNALLLGDSALYLCASSLEGLKETQYFGPGTRLLVL.

The chain employs TRBV6-6 and TRBJ2-1; 8 nucleotides line up with TRBD1. Germline V lookup: CDR1 MNHNY, CDR2 SVGAGI (reference sequence). V shed 8 bases and J 3 bases; nucleotides not matched to a gene: 6. This CDR3 is 14 amino acids long. The DNA of the CDR3 is TGTGCCAGCCGGACAGGGTCTCACTACAATGAGCAGTTCTTC. Translation gives CASRTGSHYNEQFF.

The chain has TRBV7-9 and TRBJ2-3, with 7 bases identical to TRBD1. V lost 4 bases and J lost 2; bases outside the gene matches: 6. Germline V CDR1 and CDR2: SEHNR, FQNEAQ (reference sequence). The CDR3 extends over 15 amino acids. The CDR3 DNA is TGTGCCAGCAGCTCCCGGGACAGAAACACAGATACGCAGTATTTT. This encodes CASSSRDRNTDTQYF.

The table lists this clone with a count of one. The chain recombines TRBV29-1 with TRBJ2-3; TRBD2 is a possible D gene (5 bases). The CDR3 runs to 12 residues. Germline CDR1 SQVTM, CDR2 ANQGSEA. V lost 4 bases, J lost 9 bases, and 14 bases lay in between. The CDR3 DNA follows: TGCAGCGTTGTTTTTGTGAGAGGGACGCAGTATTTT. Protein product: CSVVFVRGTQYF.

This clone was detected only once. The chain carries TRBV6-6 and TRBJ1-6, with a weak D call TRBD1 (6 bases). The V gene lost 5 bases and the J gene lost 8 bases, with 16 bases spanning the gap. Germline V gene sequence: CDR1 MNHNY, CDR2 SVGAGI (reference sequence). This CDR3 has 15 amino acids. The CDR3 nucleotides are TGTGCCAGCAGTCCCAGGGGCTCGGACGATTCACCCCTCCACTTT. Translating gives CASSPRGSDDSPLHF.

This clone was recorded once. This chain links TRBV9 with TRBJ2-3, with a possible D match to TRBD1 (6 bases). CDR3 length equals 13 residues. V lost 2 bases and J 4 bases, leaving 8 bases between the germline ends. Germline V lookup: CDR1 SGDLS, CDR2 YYNGEE. The CDR3 spells CASSVTGADTQYF. The CDR3 coding sequence is TGTGCCAGCAGCGTGACAGGCGCAGATACGCAGTATTTT.

This clone appeared a single time. The V and J genes are TRBV5-8 and TRBJ2-1; 8 bases agree with TRBD2. The length of the CDR3 is 16 residues. CDR1 SGHTS and CDR2 YDEGEE come from the germline V gene. V was pared by 4 bases and J by 4 bases, with 10 bases of the junction left unmatched. In DNA form, the CDR3 reads TGTGCCAGCAGCCCGTCTATTAGCGGGGATTACAATGAGCAGTTCTTC. Translation gives CASSPSISGDYNEQFF.

This clone has only one observation. The rearrangement uses TRBV27 and TRBJ1-4, with unresolved D. In germline, CDR1 is MNHEY, CDR2 SMNVEV (reference sequence). V dropped 5 bases and J dropped 3 bases, with 16 bases sitting between them. This CDR3 region has 16 residues. CDR3 DNA sequence: TGTGCCAGCAGTACCCACCAGGCCCCGGCTAATGAAAAACTGTTTTTT. Translation: CASSTHQAPANEKLFF.